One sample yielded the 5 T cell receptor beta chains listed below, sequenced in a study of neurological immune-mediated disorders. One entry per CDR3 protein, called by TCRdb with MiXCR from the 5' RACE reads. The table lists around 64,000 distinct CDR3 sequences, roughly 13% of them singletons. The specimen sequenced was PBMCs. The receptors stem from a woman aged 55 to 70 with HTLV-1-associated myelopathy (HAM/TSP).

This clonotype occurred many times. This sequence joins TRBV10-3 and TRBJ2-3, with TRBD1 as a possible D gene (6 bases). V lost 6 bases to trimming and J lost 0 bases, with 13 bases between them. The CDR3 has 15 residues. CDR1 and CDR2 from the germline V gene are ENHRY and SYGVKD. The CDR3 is CAISKRDKSTDTQYF. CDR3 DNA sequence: TGTGCCATCAGCAAACGGGACAAGAGCACAGATACGCAGTATTTT.

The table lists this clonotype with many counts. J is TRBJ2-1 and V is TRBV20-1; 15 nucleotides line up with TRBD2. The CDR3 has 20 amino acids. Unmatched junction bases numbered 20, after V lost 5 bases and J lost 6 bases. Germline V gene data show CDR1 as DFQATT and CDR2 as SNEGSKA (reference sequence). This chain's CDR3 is CSAPGLAGGPNDLPFNEQFF. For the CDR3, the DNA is TGCAGTGCTCCGGGACTAGCGGGAGGCCCTAATGACTTACCTTTCAATGAGCAGTTCTTC.

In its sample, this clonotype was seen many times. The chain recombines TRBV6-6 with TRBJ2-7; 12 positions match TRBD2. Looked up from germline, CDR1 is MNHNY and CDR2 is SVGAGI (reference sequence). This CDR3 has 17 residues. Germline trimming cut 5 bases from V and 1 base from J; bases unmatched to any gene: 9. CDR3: CASSLPTSGSDSYEQYF. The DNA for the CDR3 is TGTGCCAGCAGTCTTCCGACTAGCGGGAGTGATTCCTACGAGCAGTACTTC.

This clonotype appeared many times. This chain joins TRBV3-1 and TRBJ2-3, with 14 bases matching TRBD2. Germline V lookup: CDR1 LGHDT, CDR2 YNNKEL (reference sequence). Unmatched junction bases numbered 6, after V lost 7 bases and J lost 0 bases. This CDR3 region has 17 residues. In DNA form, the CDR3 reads TGTGCCAGCACCGGACTAGCGGGAGGTCGCAGCACAGATACGCAGTATTTT. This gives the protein CASTGLAGGRSTDTQYF.

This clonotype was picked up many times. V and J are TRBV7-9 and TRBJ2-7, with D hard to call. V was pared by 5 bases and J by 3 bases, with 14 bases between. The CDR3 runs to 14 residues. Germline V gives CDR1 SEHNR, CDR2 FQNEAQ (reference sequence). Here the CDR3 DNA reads TGTGCCAGCAGCATAAGGACGGAATTCTACGAGCAGTACTTC. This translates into CASSIRTEFYEQYF. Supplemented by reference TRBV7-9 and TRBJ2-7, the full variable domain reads DTGVSQNPRHKITKRGQNVTFRCDPISEHNRLYWYRQTLGQGPEFLTYFQNEAQLEKSRLLSDRFSAERPKGSFSTLEIQRTEQGDSAMYLCASSIRTEFYEQYFGPGTRLTVT.